The entry that follows covers one T cell receptor (beta chain) sequence. This CDR3 contains 14 residues. Germline-derived CDR1 and CDR2 are MDHEN and SYDVKM. With V trimmed by 10 bases and J by 5 bases, 11 bases remained unmatched. With survey level as its setting, the immunoSEQ assay was v3.0. Measured with immunoSEQ multiplex PCR; TCRdb has only the in-frame clones, and not every one. The table shows 11,000 to 15,000 clones, with approximately 88% occurring only once. The data belong to a study of long-term antiretroviral therapy in people with HIV. V and J are TRBV28 and TRBJ1-2; TRBD1 matches at 9 bases. This TCR was sampled from a middle-aged man with HIV. Sequences were derived from unsorted PBMCs, sampled 6.2 years after starting antiretroviral therapy. This chain's CDR3 is CATKTGGAGYGYTF. The DNA for the CDR3 is TGTGCCACCAAAACAGGGGGCGCGGGTTATGGCTACACCTTC.